This TCR beta chain comes out of a study of chemoradiotherapy in HPV16-positive cancers. Repeated repertoire sampling spanned the course of chemoradiotherapy. CDR1 MGHRA and CDR2 YSYEKL come from the germline V gene. This CDR3 comprises 15 residues. V was clipped by 1 base and J by 1 base, with 7 bases between them. Repertoires were generated with immunoSEQ multiplex PCR, while TCRdb's copy carries only in-frame clones and drops some. The sample lists 4,400 or so clones, roughly 88% occurring once. The rearrangement uses TRBV4-1 and TRBJ2-2, with D tentatively TRBD1 (5 bases). The biological material was taken from a patient who underwent chemoradiotherapy. This receptor was identified in a human donor with HPV-associated anogenital cancer. Here the CDR3 reads CASSQGTQNTGELFF. Here the CDR3 DNA reads TGCGCCAGCAGCCAAGGGACACAGAACACCGGGGAGCTGTTTTTT.